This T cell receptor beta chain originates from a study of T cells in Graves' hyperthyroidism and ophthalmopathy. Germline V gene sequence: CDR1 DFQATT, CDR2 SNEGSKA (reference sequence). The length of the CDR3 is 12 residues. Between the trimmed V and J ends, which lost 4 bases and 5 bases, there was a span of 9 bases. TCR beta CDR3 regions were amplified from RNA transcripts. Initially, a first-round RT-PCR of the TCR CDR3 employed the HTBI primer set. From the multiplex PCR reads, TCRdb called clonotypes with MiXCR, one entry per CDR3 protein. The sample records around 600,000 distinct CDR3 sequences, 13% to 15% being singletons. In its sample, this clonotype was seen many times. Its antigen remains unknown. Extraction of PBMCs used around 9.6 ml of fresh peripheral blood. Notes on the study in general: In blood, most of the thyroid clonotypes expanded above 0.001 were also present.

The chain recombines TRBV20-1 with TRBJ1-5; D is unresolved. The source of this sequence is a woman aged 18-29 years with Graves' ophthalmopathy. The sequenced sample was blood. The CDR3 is CSAIKGYQPQHF. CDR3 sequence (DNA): TGCAGTGCTATAAAGGGATATCAGCCCCAGCATTTT.